The rows below give T cell receptor beta chains drawn from one sample of a study of shared clonotypes between healthy human individuals. The protocol was immunoSEQ multiplex PCR, while the TCRdb copy is restricted to in-frame clones and leaves out a portion. The sample has 700,000 to 950,000 clones; around 96% are singletons. The sequenced material came from naive CD8+ T cells sorted from blood. The source of these receptors is a man younger than 45 in good health. Both conserved end residues are part of each CDR3.

cdr3_length j_call v_call cdr3_aa
10 TRBJ1-1 TRBV20-1 CSVGQDEAFF
13 TRBJ1-2 TRBV7-9 CAGSGSGDYGYTF
11 TRBJ1-1 TRBV12-5 CASGYGTEAFF
17 TRBJ2-5 TRBV2 CASSEWSLAEGRETQYF
15 TRBJ1-2 TRBV5-1 CASSFGKLVDYGYTF
15 TRBJ2-1 TRBV7-9 CASSLGSGSLDEQFF
15 TRBJ2-5 TRBV7-9 CASSLAGRELETQYF
13 TRBJ1-2 TRBV19 CASSTGTFYGYTF
11 TRBJ1-2 TRBV29-1 CSVEDLYGYTF
15 TRBJ2-1 TRBV29-1 CSVFRVAGDGDEQFF
15 TRBJ2-7 TRBV10-3 CAISDLASGSYEQYF
13 TRBJ2-7 TRBV29-1 CSVEVEAPGEQYF
14 TRBJ2-5 TRBV11-2 CASSLGSGRETQYF
16 TRBJ2-7 TRBV11-3 CASSPSGGTGFYEQYF
13 TRBJ1-5 TRBV7-9 CASRLDGNQPQHF
18 TRBJ2-3 TRBV29-1 CSVEDELGVGLSTDTQYF
13 TRBJ2-7 TRBV29-1 CSAYTGESYEQYF
16 TRBJ1-4 TRBV7-9 CASSLDVNPRREKLFF
15 TRBJ2-7 TRBV5-5 CASSLGRQGTYEQYF
18 TRBJ2-7 TRBV11-2 CASSLRSSGAISSYEQYF
16 TRBJ1-2 TRBV28 CASSFSKVTGDRGYTF
15 TRBJ2-7 TRBV5-5 CASSFIVQGEYEQYF
17 TRBJ2-7 TRBV7-9 CASSLSTGPRTSYEQYF
12 TRBJ2-7 TRBV9 CASSSNLLEQYF
13 TRBJ2-3 TRBV29-1 CSVGTPFGRTQYF
16 TRBJ2-1 TRBV7-9 CASSTGLSLLDNEQFF
14 TRBJ1-2 TRBV29-1 CSVDDPLEEYGYTF
16 TRBJ2-3 TRBV6-6 CASSDRDTSSTDTQYF
13 TRBJ2-7 TRBV30 CAWAQGAGYEQYF
15 TRBJ2-7 TRBV18 CASSPAPTGAYEQYF
13 TRBJ2-2 TRBV5-6 CASSMRPTGELFF
17 TRBJ2-7 TRBV2 CASSEAPNQGSLDEQYF
13 TRBJ2-5 TRBV2 CASYGGLQETQYF
14 TRBJ2-1 TRBV27 CASSLSRGDNEQFF
13 TRBJ1-1 TRBV29-1 CSSTAGQGTEAFF
15 TRBJ2-1 TRBV11-2 CASSFSNWDSHEQFF
11 TRBJ2-2 TRBV11-2 CASSVTGELFF
14 TRBJ2-3 TRBV2 CASSERPSTDTQYF
16 TRBJ2-7 TRBV4-3 CASSQDLGGREYEQYF
17 TRBJ2-1 TRBV2 CASSSIWTGSSYNEQFF
16 TRBJ2-7 TRBV30 CAWSVSPDGSSYEQYF